This passage covers 5 T cell receptor beta chains from one sample sequenced in a study of cytomegalovirus exposure and HLA in healthy donors. Clones were read by immunoSEQ multiplex PCR, and TCRdb kept only the in-frame ones, dropping some. This table has hundreds of thousands of clones, roughly 91% appearing once. Sequenced: PBMCs. These receptor sequences come from a woman under 30 in good health and CMV-seropositive.

The CDR3 region has the DNA TGCAGTGCTAGCGGCGGGTACGAGCAGTACTTC. This codes for CSASGGYEQYF. The chain carries TRBV20-1 and TRBJ2-7; TRBD2 is a possible D gene (5 bases). The germline V and J ends were trimmed by 3 bases and 4 bases, with 7 bases remaining between them. This CDR3 has 11 residues. Germline V gives CDR1 DFQATT, CDR2 SNEGSKA (reference sequence).

This clone was seen just once. CDR3 loop: CAINQGGPRAGELFF. In DNA, the CDR3 is TGTGCCATCAACCAAGGAGGGCCTAGGGCCGGGGAGCTGTTTTTT. The genes are TRBV10-3 and TRBJ2-2; D is possibly TRBD2 (6 bases). The CDR3 sequence is 15 residues long. V dropped 7 bases and J dropped 6 bases, with 18 bases sitting between them. Per germline, CDR1 ENHRY and CDR2 SYGVKD.

The rearrangement links TRBV29-1 to TRBJ2-7; 10 positions agree with TRBD1. V lost 5 bases to trimming and J lost 2 bases; unmatched junction nucleotides: 6. This CDR3 contains 14 residues. Germline values: CDR1 SQVTM, CDR2 ANQGSEA. The CDR3 DNA follows: TGCAGCGTTAGGGACAGGGGAAACGCCTACGAGCAGTACTTC. It codes for CSVRDRGNAYEQYF.

The rearrangement joins TRBV2 to TRBJ1-2; possibly TRBD1 for D (5 bases). Germline V gene lookup returns CDR1 SNHLY and CDR2 FYNNEI. This CDR3 has 13 residues. V was trimmed by 7 bases and J by 2 bases, leaving 11 bases between them. The CDR3 is CASIDQGNYGYTF. The CDR3 DNA follows: TGTGCCAGCATTGACCAGGGAAACTATGGCTACACCTTC.

The chain links TRBV27 to TRBJ1-2; 7 nucleotides match TRBD1. Losses at the gene ends were 5 bases for V and 5 bases for J; bases not matched to a gene: 8. This CDR3 region has 14 residues. The V gene's germline CDR1 is MNHEY and CDR2 SMNVEV (reference sequence). CDR3 sequence (DNA): TGTGCCAGCAGTCCCCCCGGGACAGCTTATGGCTACACCTTC. Residues: CASSPPGTAYGYTF.